Below are 5 T cell receptor beta chains sequenced from a single sample in a study of T-cell reconstitution after alpha-beta-depleted transplantation in children. Preparing the TCRbeta library involved the use of unique molecular identifiers. Using its own MiXCR run on the PCR reads, TCRdb lists one record per CDR3 protein. This table holds about a million distinct CDR3 sequences, roughly 29% found once. Sequences were derived from PBMCs, mostly from graft donor cells, sampled 360 days after TCRalphabeta/CD19-depleted stem cell transplant. The receptors derive from a boy in the first two years of life who had a stem cell transplant for SCID, so the T cells may come from the graft donor.

The chain links TRBV4-2 to TRBJ2-4; tentative D call: TRBD2 (5 bases). The CDR3 runs to 14 residues. V lost 4 bases and J 5 bases, leaving 12 bases between the germline ends. CDR1 and CDR2 (germline): LGHNA, YNFKEQ. This chain's CDR3 is CASSPDWRQNIQYF. For the CDR3, the DNA is TGTGCCAGCAGCCCTGACTGGAGGCAAAACATTCAGTACTTC.

Concerning this clonotype: A much more abundant neighbour one base away suggests this may be a read error. The rearrangement uses TRBV28 and TRBJ2-1, with D possibly TRBD2 on 7 matching bases. The CDR3 is made up of 17 amino acids. The germline V gene has CDR1 MDHEN and CDR2 SYDVKM. Trimming took off 4 bases at V and 9 bases at J, with 25 bases between the two ends. The CDR3 loop reads CASSCPWGLSGGGEQFF. As DNA, the CDR3 is TGTGCCAGCAGTTGCCCTTGGGGACTTTCGGGGGGCGGTGAGCAGTTCTTC.

The rearrangement links TRBV12-3 or TRBV12-4 to TRBJ2-2; weak D call: TRBD1 (5 bases). Trimming cost V 10 bases and J 2 bases, with 14 bases left between them. This CDR3 comprises 14 residues. This CDR3 is CATNIQGNTGELFF. The CDR3 DNA reads TGTGCCACCAACATTCAGGGAAACACCGGGGAGCTGTTTTTT.

Written as DNA, the CDR3 is TGTGCCAGCAGCTTCCTCGGGACTGGCAACACCGGGGAGCTGTTTTTT. This encodes CASSFLGTGNTGELFF. V gene TRBV7-3 combines with J gene TRBJ2-2; tentative D call: TRBD2 (6 bases). The CDR3 covers 16 residues. The germline V and J ends were trimmed by 3 bases and 2 bases, with 13 bases remaining between them. The germline V gene encodes CDR1 SGHTA and CDR2 FQGTGA.

The gene calls are TRBV5-1 and TRBJ1-4; D remains ambiguous. Trimming cost V 0 bases and J 8 bases, with 11 bases left between them. The CDR3 is made up of 14 amino acids. Germline CDR1 and CDR2: SGHRS and YFSETQ. CDR3 sequence reads: CASSLGQSYEKLFF. In DNA form, the CDR3 reads TGCGCCAGCAGCTTGGGTCAGTCTTACGAAAAACTGTTTTTT.